Listed here are 11 T cell receptor beta chains from one sample, sequenced in a study of identical twins (dated by TCRdb to about 2016). To prepare the library, 5' RACE was applied. Sequencing took place on an Illumina HiSeq 2000. TCRdb cleaned the public reads at Q25 with fastp, built clones with MiXCR and kept in-frame beta chains. Rows merge per CDR3 protein into single entries with the most common DNA and genes. Present in this sample are approximately 240,000 distinct CDR3 sequences, around 15% of which were seen just once. In total, the top ten clones hold around 9.5% of the sample. Sequencing used memory (CD45RO+) T cells sorted from blood. Sample cell subset or site, as interpreted from the label and publication: CD45RO+ enriched T cells. The receptors were sampled from a woman between 18 and 29 years old in good health.

This clonotype has only a few counts. The chain uses TRBV5-1 and TRBJ1-1, with 8 bases matching TRBD1. Germline V gene data show CDR1 as SGHRS and CDR2 as YFSETQ. Trimming cost V 4 bases and J 4 bases; bases outside gene matches: 6. CDR3 length: 14 amino acids. CDR3 loop: CASSPGQEGTEAFF. The CDR3 DNA is TGCGCCAGCAGCCCGGGACAGGAGGGCACTGAAGCTTTCTTT.

This clonotype was seen a handful of times. The chain links TRBV19 to TRBJ1-5; TRBD1 matches 9 bases. J gave up 6 bases and V 3 bases, and 6 bases lay outside the gene matches. Germline V gene sequence: CDR1 LNHDA, CDR2 SQIVND (reference sequence). CDR3 length: 15 amino acids. The CDR3 loop reads CASSMGTGTVQPQHF. CDR3 DNA: TGTGCCAGTAGTATGGGGACAGGGACGGTTCAGCCCCAGCATTTT.

This clonotype appeared a few times. The chain carries TRBV20-1 and TRBJ2-7; no clear D. CDR1 is DFQATT and CDR2 is SNEGSKA in the germline V gene (reference sequence). Trimming stripped 3 bases from V and 3 bases from J, with 6 bases between. CDR3 length equals 11 residues. This CDR3 is CSASPIYEQYF. The CDR3 DNA reads as TGCAGTGCTAGCCCCATCTACGAGCAGTACTTC.

In its sample, this clonotype was seen once. J is TRBJ2-3 and V is TRBV5-6, with 7 positions matching TRBD2. Trimming at V came to 4 bases and at J to 4 bases, leaving 12 bases not matched to a gene. Germline values: CDR1 SGHDT, CDR2 YYEEEE. The CDR3 is 16 amino acids. This CDR3 is CASSRGSLYGADTQYF. CDR3 nucleotides: TGTGCCAGCAGCCGCGGGAGTTTATATGGAGCAGATACGCAGTATTTT. The full variable domain, in which reference TRBV5-6 and TRBJ2-3 provide the parts outside the CDR3, is DAGVTQSPTHLIKTRGQQVTLRCSPKSGHDTVSWYQQALGQGPQFIFQYYEEEERQRGNFPDRFSGHQFPNYSSELNVNALLLGDSALYLCASSRGSLYGADTQYFGPGTRLTVL.

In its sample, this clonotype was seen a few times. The chain carries TRBV10-3 and TRBJ2-6; D is uncertain. Germline CDR1 ENHRY, CDR2 SYGVKD. Trimming took off 2 bases at V and 0 bases at J, with 8 bases between the two ends. This CDR3 is built from 16 residues. The CDR3, as DNA: TGTGCCATCAGTGAGGCCCCACGCTCTGGGGCCAACGTCCTGACTTTC. Translating gives CAISEAPRSGANVLTF.

This clonotype was seen a handful of times. The chain uses TRBV27 and TRBJ1-2, with D unclear. Trimming took 6 bases from V and 0 from J, leaving 8 bases between them. The CDR3 is 13 residues long. Germline V lookup: CDR1 MNHEY, CDR2 SMNVEV (reference sequence). CDR3 DNA sequence: TGTGCCAGCAGCCCCAAGCCTAACTATGGCTACACCTTC. Protein product: CASSPKPNYGYTF.

This clonotype was seen more than once but under ten times. The chain couples TRBV27 to TRBJ2-1; 14 nucleotides line up with TRBD2. The CDR3 extends over 16 amino acids. The trim removed 7 bases at V and 7 bases at J, leaving 9 bases unmatched. Looked up from germline, CDR1 is MNHEY and CDR2 is SMNVEV (reference sequence). CDR3 sequence reads: CASTRSRTSGRNEQFF. In DNA, the CDR3 is TGTGCCAGCACCCGATCCCGGACTAGCGGGAGGAATGAGCAGTTCTTC.

This clonotype has only a few counts. This rearrangement joins TRBV12-3 or TRBV12-4 to TRBJ1-1; D remains unclear. V was clipped by 7 bases and J by 7 bases, with 16 bases between them. CDR3 length equals 13 residues. The CDR3 is CASTGRLGNEAFF. In nucleotides, the CDR3 is TGTGCCAGCACCGGGAGGTTAGGGAATGAAGCTTTCTTT.

This clonotype has more than one count but fewer than ten. The V and J genes are TRBV20-1 and TRBJ2-5; the match to TRBD2 covers 9 bases. The CDR3 loop spans 14 amino acids. After removal of 6 bases from V and 2 bases from J, the junction contained 7 bases not matched to a gene. Germline CDR1 reads DFQATT; CDR2 reads SNEGSKA (reference sequence). Written as DNA, the CDR3 is TGCAGTGCGGCCTCCCTAGCGGGGCAAGAGACCCAGTACTTC. This codes for CSAASLAGQETQYF.

This clonotype occurred a few times. CDR3 loop: CASNWRVVAEEQFF. CDR3 bases: TGTGCCAGCAATTGGAGGGTCGTGGCTGAGGAGCAGTTCTTC. V is TRBV6-5 and J is TRBJ2-1, with a tentative D call TRBD2 (6 bases). The CDR3 is 14 residues long. Trimming took off 7 bases at V and 10 bases at J, with 20 bases between the two ends. The germline V gene has CDR1 MNHEY and CDR2 SVGAGI.

The chain recombines TRBV12-3 or TRBV12-4 with TRBJ2-2, with D possibly TRBD1 on 6 matching bases. V lost 3 bases and J lost 1, with 6 bases in between. The CDR3 covers 14 residues. CDR3 loop: CASSLDRNTGELFF. CDR3 coding DNA: TGTGCCAGCAGTTTGGACAGGAACACCGGGGAGCTGTTTTTT.